This TCR beta chain was recovered during a study of blood T cell repertoires in COVID-19. As for the study in general: Italy, Spain and the United States were the sources of the convalescent and acute COVID-19 samples.

Source study methods: Estimation of nucleated cell counts was performed using reference gene primer amplification. The table came from immunoSEQ multiplex PCR; TCRdb's copy has only in-frame clones and leaves some out. V and J calls and clone size are those listed in that table; D and trimming were worked out from the DNA. Among roughly 280,000 clones listed, 80% to 90% were seen once. There are 20 residues in the CDR3. Germline loops: CDR1 LNHDA, CDR2 SQIVND (reference sequence). The junction had 18 bases not matched to a gene; V was cut back by 3 bases and J by 3 bases. Participant age was roughly 18 to 100 years, and participants resided in fewer than 25 US areas.

Material: PBMCs or T cells enriched from blood (not recorded which). This clonotype was sampled from a woman aged 18-29 years who had recovered from COVID-19. The chain has TRBV19 and TRBJ2-2; 8 bases align to TRBD1. CDR3 coding DNA: TGTGCCAGTAGTATCCCACCTCCCTGGACAGGGAGTGAGGACACCGGGGAGCTGTTTTTT. The encoded protein is CASSIPPPWTGSEDTGELFF.